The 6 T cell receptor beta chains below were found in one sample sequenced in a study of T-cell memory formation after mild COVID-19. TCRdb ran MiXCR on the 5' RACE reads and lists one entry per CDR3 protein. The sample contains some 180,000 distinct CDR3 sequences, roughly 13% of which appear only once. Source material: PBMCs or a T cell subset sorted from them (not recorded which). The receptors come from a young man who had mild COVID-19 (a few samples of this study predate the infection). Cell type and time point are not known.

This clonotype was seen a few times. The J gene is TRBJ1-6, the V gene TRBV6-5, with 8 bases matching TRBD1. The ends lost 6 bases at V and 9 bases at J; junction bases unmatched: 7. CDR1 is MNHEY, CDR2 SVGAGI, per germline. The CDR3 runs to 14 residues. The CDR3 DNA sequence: TGTGCCAGCAGCTTGGACAGGGTGGGTTCACCCCTCCACTTT. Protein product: CASSLDRVGSPLHF.

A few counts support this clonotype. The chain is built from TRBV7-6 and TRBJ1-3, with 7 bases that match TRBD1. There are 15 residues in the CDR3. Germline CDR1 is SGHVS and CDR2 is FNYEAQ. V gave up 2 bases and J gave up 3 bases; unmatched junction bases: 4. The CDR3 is CASSLTGVGGNTIYF. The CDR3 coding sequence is TGTGCCAGCAGCTTAACAGGGGTTGGTGGAAACACCATATATTTT.

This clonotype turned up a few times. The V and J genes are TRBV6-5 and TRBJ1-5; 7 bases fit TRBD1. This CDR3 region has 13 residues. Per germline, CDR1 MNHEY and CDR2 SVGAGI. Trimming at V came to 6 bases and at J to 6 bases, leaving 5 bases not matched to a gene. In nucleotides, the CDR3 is TGTGCCAGCAGACCACAGGGGTCTCAGCCCCAGCATTTT. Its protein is CASRPQGSQPQHF.

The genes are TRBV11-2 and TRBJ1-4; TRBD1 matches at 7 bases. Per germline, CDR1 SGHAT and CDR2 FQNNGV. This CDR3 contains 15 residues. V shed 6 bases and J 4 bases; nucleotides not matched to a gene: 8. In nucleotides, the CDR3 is TGTGCCAGCAGTGCCCAGGGGGGGAATAATGAAAAACTGTTTTTT. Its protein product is CASSAQGGNNEKLFF.

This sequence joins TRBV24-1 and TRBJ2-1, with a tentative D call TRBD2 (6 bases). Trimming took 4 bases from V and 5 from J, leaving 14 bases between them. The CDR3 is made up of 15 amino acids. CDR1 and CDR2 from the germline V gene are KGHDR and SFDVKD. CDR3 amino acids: CATSDLRGGNNEQFF. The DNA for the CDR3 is TGTGCCACCAGTGACCTTAGGGGAGGCAACAATGAGCAGTTCTTC.

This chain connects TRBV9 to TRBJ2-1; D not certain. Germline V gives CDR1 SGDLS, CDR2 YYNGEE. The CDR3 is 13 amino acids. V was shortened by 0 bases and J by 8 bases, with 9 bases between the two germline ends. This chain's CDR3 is CASSVAPADEQFF. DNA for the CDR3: TGTGCCAGCAGCGTAGCTCCCGCCGATGAGCAGTTCTTC. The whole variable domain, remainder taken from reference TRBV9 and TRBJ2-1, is DSGVTQTPKHLITATGQRVTLRCSPRSGDLSVYWYQQSLDQGLQFLIQYYNGEERAKGNILERFSAQQFPDLHSELNLSSLELGDSALYFCASSVAPADEQFFGPGTRLTVL.